The entry below describes one TCR beta chain. The antigen is not known. Other nucleotide sequences from this sample produce the same CDR3. V lost 3 bases to trimming and J lost 0 bases; unmatched junction nucleotides: 0. Per the germline V gene, CDR1 is SGHRS and CDR2 is YFSETQ. The length of the CDR3 is 14 residues. The entry originates in a study of shared clonotypes between healthy human individuals. Using immunoSEQ multiplex PCR, the repertoire was profiled, and TCRdb retains in-frame clones only, with some absent. The sample lists some 2,500,000 clones, 93% occurring once. The study, taken as a whole, reports: Naive subsets usually exceeded memory subsets in estimated richness. The sampled material consisted only of blood, and tissue repertoires are likely to differ. Across a few donors, naive CD4 shared roughly 5%, naive CD8 more than 3%, memory CD4 roughly 2.4%, memory CD8 more than 0.35%.

V is TRBV5-1 and J is TRBJ2-3, with 8 nucleotides matching TRBD2. The sequence derives from a man younger than 35 in good health. Some clones in this sample may be carry-over from other donors' samples. Sequenced sample: naive CD4+ T cells from PBMCs. The subset is: CD45RA+ positively selected. The CDR3 sequence: CASSSGGSTDTQYF. The CDR3 nucleotides read TGCGCCAGCAGCTCGGGGGGGAGCACAGATACGCAGTATTTT.